This TCR beta chain was documented in a study of T cell responses to AZD1222 COVID-19 vaccine. Study-level results: Vaccine-associated CD4 TCRs spanned spike, dominant at 160-218 and 743-854. Donors were chiefly white British, with a greater number of females, and clonal diversity was perhaps underestimated. Spike-specific TCR breadth and depth went up after people got two AZD1222 doses.

This CDR3 contains 15 residues. Germline CDR1 is SNHLY and CDR2 is FYNNEI. V lost 8 bases to trimming and J lost 6 bases, with 19 bases between them. Profiled with immunoSEQ multiplex PCR; TCRdb holds only in-frame clones, not every one. The table records roughly 190,000 clones, approximately 90% of them present only once. With respect to this clone: Its specificity is not known.

This chain links TRBV2 with TRBJ2-2; D might be TRBD2 (5 bases). This receptor was identified in an adult in good health. The sample was peripheral blood, taken on day 0 of AZD1222 vaccination. CDR3 loop: CASGSHSRASGELFF. Written as DNA, the CDR3 is TGTGCCAGCGGGAGTCACTCGCGGGCGTCCGGGGAGCTGTTTTTT.